The clone carrying this T cell receptor (beta chain) was observed a handful of times. Its antigen is currently unknown. These data originate in a study of cytomegalovirus exposure and HLA in healthy donors. Findings and limits, study-wide: Cytomegalovirus-associated status was assigned to about 150 TCR beta chains.

Among the donors, all were healthy bone marrow donors. Use of 60 Vbeta and 13 Jbeta primers characterized the PCR. Measured with immunoSEQ multiplex PCR; TCRdb has only the in-frame clones, and not every one. Here the sample spans 110,000 or so clones, over 65% being singletons. Germline V lookup: CDR1 MGHDK, CDR2 SYGVNS. The CDR3 runs to 14 residues. V lost 4 bases and J lost 10, with 16 bases in between. V and J are TRBV25-1 and TRBJ1-4; possible D gene TRBD1, 6 bases. The sequenced sample consisted of PBMCs. The sequence was obtained from a woman in her twenties or thirties in good health and CMV-seropositive. CDR3 residues: CASSASGAQGKLFF. CDR3 nucleotides: TGTGCCAGCAGTGCATCAGGGGCGCAAGGAAAACTGTTTTTT.